A few counts support the clone carrying this T cell receptor (beta chain). The antigen remains unidentified. The protocol attached unique molecular identifiers to individual cDNA molecules. Each CDR3 protein is one row after TCRdb ran MiXCR on the 5' RACE reads. Here the sample spans about 100,000 distinct CDR3 sequences, about 12% being singletons. The sample belongs to a study of early T cells in non-severe SARS-CoV-2 infection. For the study at large: Investigators sequenced bulk RNA drawn from unsorted whole blood, and chains remained unpaired.

This CDR3 is built from 16 residues. Germline lookup yields CDR1 SGHRS and CDR2 YFSETQ. V gave up 0 bases and J gave up 1 base; unmatched junction bases: 7. General study points: VDJdb matching skewed toward anti-spike CD8 responses, missing private and CD4 specificities.

V gene TRBV5-1 combines with J gene TRBJ2-7, with 7 bases matching TRBD1. What was sequenced was whole blood. The source is an adult who was a healthcare worker with PCR-confirmed SARS-CoV-2 infection or an uninfected control (not recorded which). The DNA for the CDR3 is TGCGCCAGCAGCTTGGACAAGGGACAGAGTTCCTACGAGCAGTACTTC. Protein sequence: CASSLDKGQSSYEQYF.